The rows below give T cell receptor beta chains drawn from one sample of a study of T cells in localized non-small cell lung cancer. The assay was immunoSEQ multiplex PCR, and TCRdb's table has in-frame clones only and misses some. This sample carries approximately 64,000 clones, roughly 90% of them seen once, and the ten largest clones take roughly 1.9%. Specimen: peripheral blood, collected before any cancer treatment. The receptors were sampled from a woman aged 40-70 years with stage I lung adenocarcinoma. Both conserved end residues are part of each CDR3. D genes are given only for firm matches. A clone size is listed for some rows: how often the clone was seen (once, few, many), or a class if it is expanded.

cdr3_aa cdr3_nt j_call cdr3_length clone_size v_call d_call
CAWSATESQPQHF TGTGCCTGGAGTGCTACCGAGAGTCAGCCCCAGCATTTT TRBJ1-5 13 few TRBV30 -
CASSALQGAGVGIPEAFF TGTGCCAGCAGCGCACTTCAAGGGGCAGGTGTGGGAATACCTGAAGCTTTCTTT TRBJ1-1 18 - TRBV11-2 -
CASHLQQGGQPQHF TGTGCCAGCCATTTACAACAGGGAGGCCAGCCCCAGCATTTT TRBJ1-5 14 - TRBV19 -
CASSGSRGSSYEQYF TGTGCCAGCAGCGGGAGTCGGGGCAGCTCCTACGAGCAGTACTTC TRBJ2-7 15 - TRBV7-2 -
CASSPDPDRGYTF TGTGCCAGCTCACCGGACCCGGACAGAGGCTACACCTTC TRBJ1-2 13 - TRBV18 -
CASSLYGTDSYEQYF TGTGCCAGCAGCTTGTATGGGACAGATTCCTACGAGCAGTACTTC TRBJ2-7 15 - TRBV5-6 TRBD1
CAIEREGAYNEQFF TGTGCCATCGAGCGGGAGGGTGCCTACAATGAGCAGTTCTTC TRBJ2-1 14 - TRBV6-1 TRBD2
CASSFWDTTTYEQYF TGTGCCAGCAGCTTTTGGGACACGACTACCTACGAGCAGTACTTC TRBJ2-7 15 - TRBV11-2 -
CARSLDEGAASSTDTQYF TGTGCCAGAAGCTTGGATGAGGGGGCGGCTTCTAGCACAGATACGCAGTATTTT TRBJ2-3 18 once TRBV5-3 TRBD1
CASSQSAGDTIYF TGTGCCAGCAGCCAATCCGCGGGGGACACCATATATTTT TRBJ1-3 13 - TRBV16 -
CASSPGTGGSPLHF TGTGCCAGCAGCCCCGGGACAGGGGGTTCACCCCTCCACTTT TRBJ1-6 14 once TRBV6-5 TRBD1
CASSEIQGAEAFF TGTGCCAGCTCTGAAATTCAGGGGGCTGAAGCTTTCTTT TRBJ1-1 13 - TRBV18 TRBD1
CASNQEGRGYGYTF TGTGCCAGCAACCAGGAGGGCAGGGGCTATGGCTACACCTTC TRBJ1-2 14 - TRBV6-5 -
CASSLITGYEQYF TGTGCCAGCAGCTTGATAACAGGGTACGAGCAGTACTTC TRBJ2-7 13 - TRBV7-9 -
CASSLRGNEQFF TGTGCCAGTAGCCTGAGAGGCAATGAGCAGTTCTTC TRBJ2-1 12 - TRBV6-5 -
CASSARGLSYEQYF TGTGCCAGCAGTGCCAGGGGGCTCTCCTACGAGCAGTACTTC TRBJ2-7 14 - TRBV6-5 TRBD1
CARMDTFTGELFF TGCGCCAGAATGGACACATTCACCGGGGAGCTGTTTTTT TRBJ2-2 13 - TRBV10-2 -
CASSSGGSEKLFF TGTGCCAGCAGCTCAGGGGGGTCGGAAAAACTGTTTTTT TRBJ1-4 13 - TRBV7-9 TRBD1
CASQPLSTSTDTQYF TGCGCCAGCCAACCCCTTAGTACTAGCACAGATACGCAGTATTTT TRBJ2-3 15 - TRBV5-1 -
CASSLGQGQETQYF TGCGCCAGCAGCCTGGGACAGGGCCAAGAGACCCAGTACTTC TRBJ2-5 14 - TRBV4-3 TRBD1
CASRVENTEAFF TGTGCCAGCAGAGTAGAGAACACTGAAGCTTTCTTT TRBJ1-1 12 - TRBV2 -
CASSIPLGVLNYGYTF TGTGCCAGTAGTATACCCCTCGGGGTCCTCAACTATGGCTACACCTTC TRBJ1-2 16 - TRBV19 -
CASTSWGAKQTQYF TGTGCCAGCACCTCATGGGGGGCAAAACAGACCCAGTACTTC TRBJ2-5 14 - TRBV2 -
CASTPGQGWDGYTF TGTGCCAGCACCCCGGGACAGGGGTGGGACGGCTACACCTTC TRBJ1-2 14 - TRBV28 TRBD1
CASSLAEGRGLIF TGTGCCAGCAGCTTGGCGGAGGGCAGGGGGCTGATCTTC TRBJ2-1 13 - TRBV7-2 TRBD1
CASSETTSGRGNTIYF TGTGCCAGCAGTGAAACGACGTCCGGACGGGGAAACACCATATATTTT TRBJ1-3 16 once TRBV6-1 -
CASSSGGLNTGELFF TGTGCTAGCAGCTCGGGGGGACTTAACACCGGGGAGCTGTTTTTT TRBJ2-2 15 - TRBV7-7 TRBD2
CASSLTPPRGSGQETQYF TGTGCCAGCAGCTTAACTCCCCCGCGGGGTAGCGGCCAAGAGACCCAGTACTTC TRBJ2-5 18 - TRBV7-2 -
CSVEGDQETQYF TGCAGCGTTGAAGGAGACCAAGAGACCCAGTACTTC TRBJ2-5 12 - TRBV29-1 -
CASSEGTVQPQHF TGTGCCAGCAGTGAAGGAACGGTTCAGCCCCAGCATTTT TRBJ1-5 13 - TRBV6-1 -
CASSLNQGANTEAFF TGTGCCAGCAGCTTAAACCAGGGGGCAAACACTGAAGCTTTCTTT TRBJ1-1 15 once TRBV7-9 TRBD1
CASTNSENYNEQFF TGTGCCAGTACAAACTCGGAGAACTACAATGAGCAGTTCTTC TRBJ2-1 14 - TRBV19 -
CASSQESSGRYEQYF TGCGCCAGCAGCCAAGAGTCTAGCGGGAGGTACGAGCAGTACTTC TRBJ2-7 15 - TRBV4-3 TRBD2
CASSPLTGGYGYTF TGTGCCAGCTCACCATTGACAGGGGGCTATGGCTACACCTTC TRBJ1-2 14 - TRBV18 TRBD1
CASGLGDGDVTDTQYF TGTGCTAGTGGTTTGGGTGACGGTGACGTAACAGATACGCAGTATTTT TRBJ2-3 16 - TRBV12-5 -
CASIFRGDDRQFF TGTGCCAGCATCTTCAGGGGGGATGATCGGCAGTTCTTC TRBJ2-1 13 few TRBV6-6 -
CASSLLPPGQTDYGYTF TGTGCCAGCAGTTTATTACCCCCGGGACAGACCGACTATGGCTACACCTTC TRBJ1-2 17 - TRBV28 TRBD1
CASSSFERLNTEAFF TGTGCCAGCAGTTCGTTCGAGAGGCTGAACACTGAAGCTTTCTTT TRBJ1-1 15 once TRBV6-5 -
CASGLVAGAQETQYF TGTGCTAGTGGTTTGGTAGCGGGGGCCCAAGAGACCCAGTACTTC TRBJ2-5 15 once TRBV12-5 TRBD2
CASSLVDSALGAQYF TGTGCCAGCAGCTTAGTTGACAGCGCATTAGGGGCCCAGTACTTC TRBJ2-5 15 - TRBV7-6 -
CASSPGGKDGYTF TGTGCCAGCAGCCCCGGGGGGAAAGATGGCTACACCTTC TRBJ1-2 13 - TRBV7-2 -
CASSYGGPNTEAFF TGTGCCAGCAGTTACGGGGGCCCAAACACTGAAGCTTTCTTT TRBJ1-1 14 once TRBV6-5 -
CASMASGRAGSWTKNIQYF TGTGCCAGCATGGCTAGCGGGAGGGCCGGTAGTTGGACCAAAAACATTCAGTACTTC TRBJ2-4 19 - TRBV28 TRBD2
CASSQDGDRANTEAFF TGTGCCAGCAGCCAAGATGGGGACAGGGCGAACACTGAAGCTTTCTTT TRBJ1-1 16 - TRBV4-2 TRBD1
CASSLGRPPNTEAFF TGTGCCAGCAGTTTAGGTCGGCCGCCGAACACTGAAGCTTTCTTT TRBJ1-1 15 - TRBV28 -
CAISDPGKGSSYEQYF TGTGCCATCAGTGACCCAGGGAAGGGGAGCTCCTACGAGCAGTACTTC TRBJ2-7 16 - TRBV10-3 -
CAGSLAHDRTGGGYGYTF TGTGCCGGCAGCTTAGCGCACGACCGGACAGGGGGCGGGTATGGCTACACCTTC TRBJ1-2 18 - TRBV7-8 TRBD1
CASRPRTSGRAEAGELFF TGTGCCAGCAGGCCACGAACTAGCGGGAGGGCCGAAGCCGGGGAGCTGTTTTTT TRBJ2-2 18 - TRBV5-8 TRBD2
CASSSQTSGETQYF TGTGCCAGCAGTTCCCAGACTAGCGGAGAGACCCAGTACTTC TRBJ2-5 14 - TRBV27 TRBD2
CATSTLGARETQYF TGTGCCACCAGCACTTTAGGGGCGCGGGAGACCCAGTACTTC TRBJ2-5 14 - TRBV15 -
CASRQGGSYGYTF TGTGCCAGCAGGCAAGGGGGGAGCTATGGCTACACCTTC TRBJ1-2 13 - TRBV6-1 -